Below, one T cell receptor (beta chain) is given with its context. The sample is drawn from a study of T cells in tuberculosis. Background on the study: This South African cohort compared adolescents with or without latent tuberculosis against adults with active tuberculosis.

Produced via immunoSEQ multiplex PCR; TCRdb's table is partial and in-frame only. The sample includes 25,000 to 40,000 clones, roughly nine tenths of them seen just once. The time point: new active TB diagnosis, blood taken before or within 7 days of starting treatment. Positive smear microscopy and/or M. tuberculosis culture confirmed active disease. Unsorted cryopreserved PBMC were sequenced, averaging around 100,000 T cells per clinical donor. Trimming cost V 4 bases and J 6 bases; bases outside gene matches: 10. CDR3 size: 18 residues. CDR1 SGHTA and CDR2 FQGNSA come from the germline V gene. Sequenced here: PBMCs, sampled at tuberculosis diagnosis. This clonotype was sampled from an adult with tuberculosis. V gene TRBV7-2 combines with J gene TRBJ2-1, with TRBD2 identical over 15 bases. CDR3 residues: CASSSLDLGLAGGNEQFF. CDR3 nucleotide sequence: TGTGCCAGCAGCTCCCTCGACTTGGGACTAGCGGGAGGCAATGAGCAGTTCTTC.